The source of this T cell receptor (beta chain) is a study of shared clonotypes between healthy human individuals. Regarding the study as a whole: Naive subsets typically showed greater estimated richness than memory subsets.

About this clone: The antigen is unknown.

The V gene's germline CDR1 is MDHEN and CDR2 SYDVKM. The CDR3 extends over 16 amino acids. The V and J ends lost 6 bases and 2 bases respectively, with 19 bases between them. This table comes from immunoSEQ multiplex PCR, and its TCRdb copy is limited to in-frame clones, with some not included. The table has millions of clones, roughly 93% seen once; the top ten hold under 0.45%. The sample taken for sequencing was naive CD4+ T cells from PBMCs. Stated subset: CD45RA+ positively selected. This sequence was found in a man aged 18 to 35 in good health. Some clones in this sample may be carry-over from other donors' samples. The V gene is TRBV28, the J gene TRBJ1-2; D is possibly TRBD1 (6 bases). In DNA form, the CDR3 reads TGTGCCAGCAGCCGAGCGACCGGGACATACAACTATGGCTACACCTTC. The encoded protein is CASSRATGTYNYGYTF.